This T cell receptor beta chain was obtained from a study of blood T cell repertoires in COVID-19. Overall study: Whether acute or convalescent, the COVID-19 samples came from the United States, Italy and Spain. Sample material is recorded as cDNA or gDNA derived from T cells, B-cell-depleted T cells, or PBMCs.

Methods used by the authors: Counts of nucleated cells, estimated from reference gene primer amplification, were obtained. Sequencing used immunoSEQ multiplex PCR; TCRdb keeps in-frame clones, though not all of them. D and trimming come from the DNA, and the V and J calls and clone size come from that table. The table lists 200,000 or so clones, 82% of them singletons. The CDR3 covers 11 residues. V was clipped by 0 bases and J by 6 bases, with 3 bases between them. The germline CDR1 and CDR2 sequences are SGHKS and YYEKEE (reference sequence). The source is a woman in her twenties or thirties with acute or convalescent COVID-19. The specimen was peripheral blood. J is TRBJ2-5 and V is TRBV5-5; the D is unclear. CDR3 DNA: TGTGCCAGCAGCTTGGAGCAGACCCAGTACTTC. Its translation: CASSLEQTQYF.